A selection of T cell receptor beta chains follows, all from one sample in a study of T cells in Graves' hyperthyroidism and ophthalmopathy. Each CDR3 protein is one row after TCRdb ran MiXCR on the multiplex PCR reads. The data show fewer than 300,000 distinct CDR3 sequences, approximately 14% seen once. The specimen was blood. The receptors stem from a woman aged 45-60 years with Graves' hyperthyroidism that later progressed to Graves' ophthalmopathy. Both conserved end residues are part of each CDR3. A D gene is named only where the DNA matches it firmly. For some rows the clone size is stated as once, few or many, or as a class when expanded; others skip it.

clone_size: many; v_call: TRBV7-6; j_call: TRBJ2-1; d_call: TRBD2; cdr3_aa: CASSARTSGRADEQFF
clone_size: many; v_call: TRBV9; j_call: TRBJ2-7; d_call: .; cdr3_aa: CASSVTYGAYEQYF
clone_size: many; v_call: TRBV2; j_call: TRBJ2-5; d_call: TRBD2; cdr3_aa: CASSEKASGLRGSKETQYF
clone_size: many; v_call: TRBV6-1; j_call: TRBJ2-1; d_call: .; cdr3_aa: CASSTEGYNEQFF
clone_size: many; v_call: TRBV19; j_call: TRBJ1-5; d_call: .; cdr3_aa: CASSIRLNQPQHF
clone_size: few; v_call: TRBV20-1; j_call: TRBJ2-7; d_call: TRBD2; cdr3_aa: CSASPLGAGGAYEQYF
clone_size: few; v_call: TRBV6-2/TRBV6-3; j_call: TRBJ2-2; d_call: .; cdr3_aa: CASSYSPTGELFF
clone_size: few; v_call: TRBV7-9; j_call: TRBJ1-2; d_call: TRBD1; cdr3_aa: CASSPTTGQGYTF
clone_size: .; v_call: TRBV4-1; j_call: TRBJ2-5; d_call: TRBD2; cdr3_aa: CASSREGRGETQYF
clone_size: few; v_call: TRBV2; j_call: TRBJ2-5; d_call: .; cdr3_aa: CASRVQGVTQETQYF
clone_size: many; v_call: TRBV5-1; j_call: TRBJ1-1; d_call: TRBD1; cdr3_aa: CASSWTGMTTGNTEAFF
clone_size: many; v_call: TRBV10-3; j_call: TRBJ2-7; d_call: TRBD2; cdr3_aa: CAISTSGSLYEQYF
clone_size: many; v_call: TRBV6-1; j_call: TRBJ1-6; d_call: TRBD1; cdr3_aa: CASNRDRGSPLHF
clone_size: few; v_call: TRBV14; j_call: TRBJ1-5; d_call: .; cdr3_aa: CASSQWGYNQPQHF
clone_size: many; v_call: TRBV7-9; j_call: TRBJ1-1; d_call: .; cdr3_aa: CASSFGNTEAFF
clone_size: .; v_call: TRBV30; j_call: TRBJ1-2; d_call: TRBD1; cdr3_aa: CAWPGQLAHGYTF
clone_size: many; v_call: TRBV20-1; j_call: TRBJ2-1; d_call: TRBD2; cdr3_aa: CSGTSGYNEQFF
clone_size: many; v_call: TRBV19; j_call: TRBJ2-1; d_call: TRBD1; cdr3_aa: CASRGQGGSPYNEQFF
clone_size: many; v_call: TRBV20-1; j_call: TRBJ2-7; d_call: .; cdr3_aa: CSARVPPGYEQYF
clone_size: few; v_call: TRBV4-2; j_call: TRBJ2-2; d_call: .; cdr3_aa: CASSQQRESVGELFF
clone_size: many; v_call: TRBV5-1; j_call: TRBJ2-3; d_call: TRBD2; cdr3_aa: CASSRRTSGRTQTDTQYF
clone_size: many; v_call: TRBV20-1; j_call: TRBJ2-7; d_call: TRBD1; cdr3_aa: CSARDSGTANYEQYF
clone_size: many; v_call: TRBV20-1; j_call: TRBJ2-7; d_call: .; cdr3_aa: CSARGHLYEQYF
clone_size: many; v_call: TRBV10-1; j_call: TRBJ1-5; d_call: TRBD1; cdr3_aa: CASTLGRQGGQPQHF
clone_size: few; v_call: TRBV15; j_call: TRBJ2-7; d_call: TRBD1; cdr3_aa: CATSGGQGAHEQYF
clone_size: few; v_call: TRBV7-9; j_call: TRBJ2-7; d_call: .; cdr3_aa: CASSFRGGRESYEQYF
clone_size: few; v_call: TRBV19; j_call: TRBJ2-7; d_call: TRBD2; cdr3_aa: CASSVTSGTAYEQYF
clone_size: many; v_call: TRBV28; j_call: TRBJ1-5; d_call: .; cdr3_aa: CASSLARRVFPNQPQHF
clone_size: many; v_call: TRBV6-1; j_call: TRBJ2-1; d_call: TRBD1; cdr3_aa: CASSEGWDRFSYNEQFF
clone_size: many; v_call: TRBV27; j_call: TRBJ2-1; d_call: TRBD2; cdr3_aa: CASSFSPGLALQYNEQFF
clone_size: many; v_call: TRBV29-1; j_call: TRBJ1-5; d_call: .; cdr3_aa: CSVSVELNQPQHF
clone_size: many; v_call: TRBV14; j_call: TRBJ2-7; d_call: .; cdr3_aa: CASSQVGRQSSYEQYF
clone_size: many; v_call: TRBV28; j_call: TRBJ2-2; d_call: TRBD2; cdr3_aa: CASSFPGLAANTGELFF
clone_size: few; v_call: TRBV5-1; j_call: TRBJ2-3; d_call: .; cdr3_aa: CASRRGSGGTDTQYF
clone_size: few; v_call: TRBV7-9; j_call: TRBJ1-1; d_call: TRBD1; cdr3_aa: CASSYGQGPSEAFF
clone_size: .; v_call: TRBV2; j_call: TRBJ2-5; d_call: TRBD1; cdr3_aa: CASSRQGYETQYF